This TCR beta chain was captured by sequencing in a study of naive and memory T cell subsets. An equimolar mix of two oligonucleotides served as the beta constant-region primer for TRBC1 and TRBC2. The cDNA 3' end received a ligated single-stranded oligonucleotide carrying the SP2 primer and a 12-nucleotide UMI. MiXCR was run by TCRdb on the UMI-ligation and nested PCR reads, yielding one entry per CDR3 protein. The sample carries tens of thousands of distinct CDR3 sequences, about an eighth recorded once. As concerns this clonotype: The antigen remains unidentified.

Study-level findings and limits: RNA-based TCR counts may shift with T cell activation and differentiation. The power law exponent of TCR abundance differed between naive and memory cells.

The V gene's germline CDR1 is SGHAT and CDR2 FQNNGV. This CDR3 is 18 amino acids long. Trimming removed 0 bases from V and 9 bases from J, with 24 bases in between. Four subsets defined by CD45RA and CD27 were sorted after CD3, CD4, CD8 and live/dead staining. Sequenced: central memory CD4+ T cells from blood. The clonotype originates from a human donor in good health. The J gene is TRBJ2-4, the V gene TRBV11-2; D might be TRBD2 (5 bases). The DNA for the CDR3 is TGTGCCAGCAGCTTAGATCGATCGGCCTACCTGAGGGAGAGCATTCAGTACTTC. Translated: CASSLDRSAYLRESIQYF.